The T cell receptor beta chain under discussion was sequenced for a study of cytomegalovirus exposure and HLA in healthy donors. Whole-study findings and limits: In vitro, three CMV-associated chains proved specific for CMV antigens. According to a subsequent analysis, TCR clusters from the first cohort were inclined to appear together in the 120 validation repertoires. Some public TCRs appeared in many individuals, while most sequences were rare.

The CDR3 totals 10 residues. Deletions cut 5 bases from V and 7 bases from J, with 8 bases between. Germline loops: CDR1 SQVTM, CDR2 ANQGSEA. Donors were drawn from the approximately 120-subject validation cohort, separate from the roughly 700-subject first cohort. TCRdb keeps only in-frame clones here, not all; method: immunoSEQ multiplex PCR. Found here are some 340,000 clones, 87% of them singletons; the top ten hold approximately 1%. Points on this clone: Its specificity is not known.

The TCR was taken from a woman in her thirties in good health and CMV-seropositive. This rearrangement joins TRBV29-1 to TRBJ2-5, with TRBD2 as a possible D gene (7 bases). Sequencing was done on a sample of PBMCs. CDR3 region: CSVRGGTQYF. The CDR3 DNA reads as TGCAGCGTTAGGGGGGGGACCCAGTACTTC.